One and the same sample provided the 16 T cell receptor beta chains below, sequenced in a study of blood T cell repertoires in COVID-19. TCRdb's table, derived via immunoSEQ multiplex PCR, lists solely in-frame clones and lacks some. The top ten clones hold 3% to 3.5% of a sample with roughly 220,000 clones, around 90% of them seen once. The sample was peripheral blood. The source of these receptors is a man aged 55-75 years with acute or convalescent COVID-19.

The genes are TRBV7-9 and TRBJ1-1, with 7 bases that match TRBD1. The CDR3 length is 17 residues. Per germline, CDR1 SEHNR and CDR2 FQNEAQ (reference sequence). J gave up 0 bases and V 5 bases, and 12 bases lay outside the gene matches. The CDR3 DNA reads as TGTGCCAGCAGCCCCCGAGGGGGCGAACTGCTGAACACTGAAGCTTTCTTT. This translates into CASSPRGGELLNTEAFF. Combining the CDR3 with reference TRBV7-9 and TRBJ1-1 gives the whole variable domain DTGVSQNPRHKITKRGQNVTFRCDPISEHNRLYWYRQTLGQGPEFLTYFQNEAQLEKSRLLSDRFSAERPKGSFSTLEIQRTEQGDSAMYLCASSPRGGELLNTEAFFGQGTRLTVV.

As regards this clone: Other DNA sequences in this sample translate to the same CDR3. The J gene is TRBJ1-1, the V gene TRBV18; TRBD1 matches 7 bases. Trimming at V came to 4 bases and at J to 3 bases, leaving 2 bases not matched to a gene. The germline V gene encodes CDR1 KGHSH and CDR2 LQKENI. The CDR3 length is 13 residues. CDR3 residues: CASSRDRDTEAFF. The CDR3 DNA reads TGTGCCAGCTCACGGGACAGAGACACTGAAGCTTTCTTT.

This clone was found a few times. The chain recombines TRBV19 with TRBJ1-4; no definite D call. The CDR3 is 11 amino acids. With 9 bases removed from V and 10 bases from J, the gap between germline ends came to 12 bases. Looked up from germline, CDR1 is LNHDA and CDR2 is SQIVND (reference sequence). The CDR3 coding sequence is TGTGCCAGCGCCGGGAACGGAAAACTGTTTTTT. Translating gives CASAGNGKLFF.

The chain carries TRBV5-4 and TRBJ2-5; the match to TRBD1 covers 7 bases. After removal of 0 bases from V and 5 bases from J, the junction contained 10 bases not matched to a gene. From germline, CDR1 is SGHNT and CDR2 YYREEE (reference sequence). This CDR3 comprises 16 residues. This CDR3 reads CASSLGRQGGVETQYF. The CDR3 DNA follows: TGTGCCAGCAGCTTGGGAAGACAGGGTGGGGTGGAGACCCAGTACTTC.

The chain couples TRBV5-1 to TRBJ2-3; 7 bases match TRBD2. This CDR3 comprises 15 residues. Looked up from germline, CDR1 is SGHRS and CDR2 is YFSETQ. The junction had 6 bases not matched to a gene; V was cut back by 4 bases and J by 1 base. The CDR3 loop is CASSLQSGGTDTQYF. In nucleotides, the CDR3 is TGCGCCAGCAGCCTGCAGAGCGGGGGCACAGATACGCAGTATTTT.

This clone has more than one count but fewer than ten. CDR3 DNA: TGTGCCACCACTTCCGGGACAGGGAACACCGGGGAGCTGTTTTTT. Protein product: CATTSGTGNTGELFF. The chain has TRBV27 and TRBJ2-2; TRBD1 agrees at 8 bases. The ends lost 10 bases at V and 1 base at J; junction bases unmatched: 8. Germline V lookup: CDR1 MNHEY, CDR2 SMNVEV (reference sequence). This CDR3 is 15 amino acids long.

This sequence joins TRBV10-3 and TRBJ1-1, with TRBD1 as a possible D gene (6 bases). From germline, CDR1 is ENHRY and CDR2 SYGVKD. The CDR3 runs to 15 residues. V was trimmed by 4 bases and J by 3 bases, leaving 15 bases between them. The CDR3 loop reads CAISATTGSYTEAFF. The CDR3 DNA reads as TGTGCCATCAGTGCAACCACAGGGTCCTACACTGAAGCTTTCTTT.

The chain's CDR3 is CASSFLGQSYEQYF. In nucleotides, the CDR3 is TGTGCCAGCAGCTTTCTAGGACAGTCCTACGAGCAGTACTTC. The V gene is TRBV5-6, the J gene TRBJ2-7; D possibly corresponds to TRBD1 (6 bases). CDR1 is SGHDT and CDR2 is YYEEEE in the germline V gene. The CDR3 extends over 14 amino acids. V lost 2 bases and J 1 base, leaving 10 bases between the germline ends.

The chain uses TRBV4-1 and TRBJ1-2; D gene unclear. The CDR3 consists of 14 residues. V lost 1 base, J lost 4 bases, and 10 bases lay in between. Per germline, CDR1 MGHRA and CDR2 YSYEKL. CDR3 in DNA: TGCGCCAGCAGCCAAGCTTCAGAGGTCTATGGCTACACCTTC. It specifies CASSQASEVYGYTF.

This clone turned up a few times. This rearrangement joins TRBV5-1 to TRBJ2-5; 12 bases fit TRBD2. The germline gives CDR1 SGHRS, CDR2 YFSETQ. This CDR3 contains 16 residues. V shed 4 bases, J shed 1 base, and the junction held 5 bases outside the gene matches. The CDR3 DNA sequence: TGCGCCAGCAGCCCCGGACTAGCGGGGTTCCAAGAGACCCAGTACTTC. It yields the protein CASSPGLAGFQETQYF.

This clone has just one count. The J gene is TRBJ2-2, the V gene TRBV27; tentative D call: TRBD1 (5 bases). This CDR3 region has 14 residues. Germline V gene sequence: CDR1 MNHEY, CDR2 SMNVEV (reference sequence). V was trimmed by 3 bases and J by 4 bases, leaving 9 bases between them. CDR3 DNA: TGTGCCAGCAGTTTCCAGGGAATCACCGGGGAGCTGTTTTTT. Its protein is CASSFQGITGELFF.

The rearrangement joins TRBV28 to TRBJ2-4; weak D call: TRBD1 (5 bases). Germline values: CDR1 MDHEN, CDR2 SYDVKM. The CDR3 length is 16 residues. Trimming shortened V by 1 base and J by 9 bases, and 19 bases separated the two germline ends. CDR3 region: CASSLSRRSERGIQYF. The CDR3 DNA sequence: TGTGCCAGCAGTTTATCTCGGCGGAGTGAAAGGGGCATTCAGTACTTC.

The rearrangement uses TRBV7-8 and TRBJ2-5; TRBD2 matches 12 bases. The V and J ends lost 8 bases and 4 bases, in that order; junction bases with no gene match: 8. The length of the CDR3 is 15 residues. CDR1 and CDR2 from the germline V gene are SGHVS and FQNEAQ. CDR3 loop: CASRGASGGVETQYF. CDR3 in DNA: TGTGCCAGCCGCGGGGCTAGCGGGGGGGTAGAGACCCAGTACTTC.

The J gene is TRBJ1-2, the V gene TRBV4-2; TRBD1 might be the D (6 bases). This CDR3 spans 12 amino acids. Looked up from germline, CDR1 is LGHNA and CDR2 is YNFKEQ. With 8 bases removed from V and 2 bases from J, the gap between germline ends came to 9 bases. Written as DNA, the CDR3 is TGTGCCAGCCGACAGGTCAACTATGGCTACACCTTC. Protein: CASRQVNYGYTF.

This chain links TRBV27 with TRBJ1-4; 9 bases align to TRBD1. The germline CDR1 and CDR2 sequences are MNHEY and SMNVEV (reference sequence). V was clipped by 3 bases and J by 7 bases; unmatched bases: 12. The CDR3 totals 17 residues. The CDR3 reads CASSLGTGKGKGEKLFF. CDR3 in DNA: TGTGCCAGCAGTTTGGGGACAGGGAAAGGAAAGGGTGAAAAACTGTTTTTT.

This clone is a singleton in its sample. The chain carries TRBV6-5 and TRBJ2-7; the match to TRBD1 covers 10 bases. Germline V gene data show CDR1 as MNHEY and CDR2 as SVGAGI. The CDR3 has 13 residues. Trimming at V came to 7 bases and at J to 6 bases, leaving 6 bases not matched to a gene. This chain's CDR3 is CASTRDRGSEQYF. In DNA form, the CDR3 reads TGTGCCAGCACTAGGGACAGGGGTTCCGAGCAGTACTTC.